This TCR beta chain stems from a study of shared clonotypes between healthy human individuals. Assay execution proceeded at the deep level. Libraries were prepared by immunoSEQ multiplex PCR; TCRdb keeps only in-frame clonotypes and omits some of them. The top ten clones hold approximately 13% of a sample with about 490,000 clones, approximately 80% of them seen once. This CDR3 has 13 amino acids. V was cut by 7 bases and J by 0 bases, with 6 bases left in between. Germline CDR1 MDHEN, CDR2 SYDVKM. Adults of Caucasian background living in Nashville, Tennessee made up all donors. In this sample, this clone turned up a few times.

The TCR originated in a middle-aged woman in good health. Some clones in this sample may be carry-over from other donors' samples. Sample: PBMCs. The rearrangement uses TRBV28 and TRBJ1-4; no definite D call. The CDR3 DNA reads as TGTGCCAGCAACGAGGCAACTAATGAAAAACTGTTTTTT. It encodes CASNEATNEKLFF. Drawing the rest from reference TRBV28 and TRBJ1-4, the complete variable domain is DVKVTQSSRYLVKRTGEKVFLECVQDMDHENMFWYRQDPGLGLRLIYFSYDVKMKEKGDIPEGYSVSREKKERFSLILESASTNQTSMYLCASNEATNEKLFFGSGTQLSVL.